A single T cell receptor (beta chain) is shown here with its context. Its antigen is currently unknown. This may be a read error: a much more frequent sequence differs by one nucleotide. This specimen comes from a study of post-analysis software for immune sequencing data. Overall study context: Included courses were relapsing-remitting and secondary progressive multiple sclerosis; progressive-relapsing multiple sclerosis was also included. Findings of the study overall: In multiple sclerosis, normalized Chao1 diversity was significantly below that of controls. Comparison of patients with controls showed five TRBV segments more frequent in patients, TRBV5-6, TRBV5-1 and TRBV20-1 among them. F measure showed strong co-clustering of same-batch samples.

TCR beta cDNA libraries included unique molecular identifiers. T cells, roughly 0.95 to 10 million of them, yielded some 510,000 cDNA molecules. TCRdb re-called the PCR reads through MiXCR, storing one row per CDR3 protein. The profile shows a few hundred thousand distinct CDR3 sequences, around 34% of them singletons. V was pared by 6 bases and J by 5 bases, with 16 bases between. Germline-derived CDR1 and CDR2 are SGHVS and FQNEAQ. This CDR3 comprises 14 residues. This receptor was identified in a girl aged 5-17 years with multiple sclerosis. Material for sequencing was blood. The V call is TRBV7-8, the J call TRBJ2-5, with D unclear. CDR3 residues: CASSIDNLCETQYF. For the CDR3, the DNA is TGTGCCAGCAGTATTGATAACCTTTGCGAGACCCAGTACTTC.